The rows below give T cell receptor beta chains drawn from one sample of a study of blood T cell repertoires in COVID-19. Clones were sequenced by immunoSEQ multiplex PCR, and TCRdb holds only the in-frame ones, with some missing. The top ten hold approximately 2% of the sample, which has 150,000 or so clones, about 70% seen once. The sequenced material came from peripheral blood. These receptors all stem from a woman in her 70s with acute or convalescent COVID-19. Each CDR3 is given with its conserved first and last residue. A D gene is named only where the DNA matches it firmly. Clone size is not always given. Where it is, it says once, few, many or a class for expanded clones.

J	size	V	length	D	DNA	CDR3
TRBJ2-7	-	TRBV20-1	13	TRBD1	TGCAGTGCTAGTGGGACAGGGGTCTACGAGCAGTACTTC	CSASGTGVYEQYF
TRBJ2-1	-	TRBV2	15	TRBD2	TGTGCCAGCAGTTTAACTAGCGGGAGTATAAATGAGCAGTTCTTC	CASSLTSGSINEQFF
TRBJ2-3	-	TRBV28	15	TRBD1	TGTGCCAGCAGTTTAGCACAGGGGGTTGGAGATACGCAGTATTTT	CASSLAQGVGDTQYF
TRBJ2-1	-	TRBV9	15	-	TGTGCCAGCAGCGGGGGCGTTGGGTCCTACAATGAGCAGTTCTTC	CASSGGVGSYNEQFF
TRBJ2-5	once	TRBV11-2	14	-	TGTGCCAGCAGCCTGACAGGAGGAGGAGAGACCCAGTACTTC	CASSLTGGGETQYF
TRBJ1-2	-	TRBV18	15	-	TGTGCCAGCTCGTCCAGGTCAGGGGAACAGGGTGGCTACACCTTC	CASSSRSGEQGGYTF
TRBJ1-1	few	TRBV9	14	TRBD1	TGTGCCAGCAGCCCCGGGACAGGGGGCACTGAAGCTTTCTTT	CASSPGTGGTEAFF
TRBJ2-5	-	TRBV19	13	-	TGTGCCAGTAGCGACAGTGGCCAAGAGACCCAGTACTTC	CASSDSGQETQYF
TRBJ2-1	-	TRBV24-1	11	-	TGTGCCACCAGTGGGAGAACTGAGCAGTTCTTC	CATSGRTEQFF
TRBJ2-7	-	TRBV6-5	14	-	TGTGCCAGCAGTTACGCAACAGGGACCTCCGAGCAGTACTTC	CASSYATGTSEQYF
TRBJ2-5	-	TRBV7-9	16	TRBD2	TGTGCCAGCAGCTTAGGTCCAGGGCTAGCGGGGGAGACCCAGTACTTC	CASSLGPGLAGETQYF
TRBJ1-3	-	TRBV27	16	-	TGTGCCAGCAGTCTGAGACGACCCCAGGGAGGAAACACCATATATTTT	CASSLRRPQGGNTIYF
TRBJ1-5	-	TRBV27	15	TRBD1	TGTGCCAGCAGTTTAGGACAGGGGGTCAATCAGCCCCAGCATTTT	CASSLGQGVNQPQHF
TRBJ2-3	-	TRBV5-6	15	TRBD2	TGTGCCAGCAGCTTGGTAGCTAGCGGGATCTGGGCGCAGTATTTT	CASSLVASGIWAQYF
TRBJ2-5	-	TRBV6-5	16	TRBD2	TGTGCCAGCAGTTACACCCTACTAGCGGCCCAAGAGACCCAGTACTTC	CASSYTLLAAQETQYF
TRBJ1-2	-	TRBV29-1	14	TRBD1	TGCAGCGTTGGGTACCGCAGGGGGCGCGATGGCTACACCTTC	CSVGYRRGRDGYTF
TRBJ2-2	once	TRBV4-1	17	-	TGCGCCAGCAGCCTTACTCGGGAACGCTACCGTGGCGGGGAGCTGTTTTTT	CASSLTRERYRGGELFF
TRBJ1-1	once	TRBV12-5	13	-	TGTGCTAGTGGTCAACAGGGGAACACTGAAGCTTTCTTT	CASGQQGNTEAFF
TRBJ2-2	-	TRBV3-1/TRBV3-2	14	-	TGTGCCAGCAGCCGATCGGTGAACACCGGGGAGCTGTTTTTT	CASSRSVNTGELFF
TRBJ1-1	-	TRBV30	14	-	TGTGCCTGGAGTGTACCGGACAGGAACACTGAAGCTTTCTTT	CAWSVPDRNTEAFF
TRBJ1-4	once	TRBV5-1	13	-	TGCGCCAGCAGCTACAGAGATAATGAAAAACTGTTTTTT	CASSYRDNEKLFF
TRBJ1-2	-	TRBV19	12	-	TGTGCCAGCTTTACAGGGAACTATGGCTACACCTTC	CASFTGNYGYTF
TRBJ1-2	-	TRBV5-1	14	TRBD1	TGCGCCAGCTCCACGGGACAGGGCATCTATGGCTACACCTTC	CASSTGQGIYGYTF
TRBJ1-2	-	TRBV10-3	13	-	TGTGCCACCGAAGACAGATCTAACTATGGCTACACCTTC	CATEDRSNYGYTF
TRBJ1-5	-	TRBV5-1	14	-	TGCGCCAGCAGCTTGGCAGGGGGCAATCAGCCCCAGCATTTT	CASSLAGGNQPQHF
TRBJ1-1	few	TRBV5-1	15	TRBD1	TGCGCCAGCAGCTTGTTCCCGACAGGGGACACTGAAGCTTTCTTT	CASSLFPTGDTEAFF
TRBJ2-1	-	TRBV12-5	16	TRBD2	TGTGCTAGTGGTTTGACCCCGGGACTAGCGTACCCTGAGCAGTTCTTC	CASGLTPGLAYPEQFF
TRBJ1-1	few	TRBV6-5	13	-	TGTGCCAGCCGCATGGTAGGCGGGCGGTTGGCTTTCTTT	CASRMVGGRLAFF
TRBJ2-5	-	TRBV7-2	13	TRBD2	TGTGCCAGCAGCTTAGGCCGGGAGGGGACCCAGTACTTC	CASSLGREGTQYF
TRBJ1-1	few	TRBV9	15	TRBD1	TGTGCCAGCAGCGTGGGGACAGCAAAGAACACTGAAGCTTTCTTT	CASSVGTAKNTEAFF
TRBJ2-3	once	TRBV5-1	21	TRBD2	TGCGCCAGCAGCTTGGCCTCCCTAGCGGGCGGAGGACCGACTCGCACAGATACGCAGTATTTT	CASSLASLAGGGPTRTDTQYF
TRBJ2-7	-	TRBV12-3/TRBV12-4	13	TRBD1	TGTGCCAGCAGTTTCGACAGGGCCTACGAGCAGTACTTC	CASSFDRAYEQYF
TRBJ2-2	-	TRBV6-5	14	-	TGTGCCAGCAGTTACAGGGGGAACACCGGGGAGCTGTTTTTT	CASSYRGNTGELFF
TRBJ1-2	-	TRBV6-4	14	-	TGTGCCAGCAGTGACGCAGGGGAAAACTATGGCTACACCTTC	CASSDAGENYGYTF
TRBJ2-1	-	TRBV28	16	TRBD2	TGTGCCAGCAGTTCCTCGGCTTCGGGGGGTGACAATGAGCAGTTCTTC	CASSSSASGGDNEQFF
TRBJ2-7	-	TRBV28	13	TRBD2	TGTGCCAGCAGGTCCGGGACTAGCTACGAGCAGTACTTC	CASRSGTSYEQYF
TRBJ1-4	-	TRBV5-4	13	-	TGTGCCAGCAGCTTGGACAGTTCTGAAAAACTGTTTTTT	CASSLDSSEKLFF
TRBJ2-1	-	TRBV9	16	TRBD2	TGTGCCAGCAGCCCCCGCAGCGGGGGGTTCTACAATGAGCAGTTCTTC	CASSPRSGGFYNEQFF
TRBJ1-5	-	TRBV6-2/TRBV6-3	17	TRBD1	TGTGCCAGCAGTTACAACCGACAGGGTAATTTCGGGGAGCCCCAGCATTTT	CASSYNRQGNFGEPQHF
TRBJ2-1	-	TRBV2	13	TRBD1	TGTGCCAGCAGGGACAGGACCTACAATGAGCAGTTCTTC	CASRDRTYNEQFF
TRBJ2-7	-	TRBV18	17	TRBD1	TGTGCCAGCTCACCACCCACGGGACAGGAAGGCTCCTACGAGCAGTACTTC	CASSPPTGQEGSYEQYF
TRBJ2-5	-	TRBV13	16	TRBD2	TGTGCCAGCAGCCCCGGACTAGCGGGATACCAAGAGACCCAGTACTTC	CASSPGLAGYQETQYF
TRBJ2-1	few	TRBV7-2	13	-	TGTGCCAGCAGCTTAGTCGGAGCGAGGGAGCAGTTCTTC	CASSLVGAREQFF
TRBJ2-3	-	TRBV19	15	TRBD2	TGTGCCAGTAGTATCGCTGGCGGGGGAGCTTATACGCAGTATTTT	CASSIAGGGAYTQYF
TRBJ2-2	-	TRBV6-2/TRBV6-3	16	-	TGTGCCAGCAGTTACTCGCCGGCAGGAACCACCGGGGAGCTGTTTTTT	CASSYSPAGTTGELFF
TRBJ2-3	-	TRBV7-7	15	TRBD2	TGTGCTAGCAGCCTTAGCGGGAGGGCCACAGATACGCAGTATTTT	CASSLSGRATDTQYF